The next 12 T cell receptor beta chains were all read from a single sample in a study of CD8+CD57+ T cells in acquired aplastic anemia. Profiling that covered TCR beta VDJ and CDR3 relied on genomic DNA as its template. TCRdb reprocessed the reads via MiXCR and lists one record per CDR3 protein. The sample includes 150,000 to 200,000 distinct CDR3 sequences, around half of them seen just once. An expansion of CD8+CD57+ cells by flow cytometry had been shown in patients chosen for sequencing. Input material: sorted CD4+, CD8+, or CD8+CD57+ T cells (not recorded which) from PBMCs. These receptors all come from a human donor with aplastic anemia.

The V and J genes are TRBV27 and TRBJ2-1, with no clear D. V lost 4 bases, J lost 5 bases, and 12 bases lay in between. CDR3 length equals 14 residues. The germline V gene encodes CDR1 MNHEY and CDR2 SMNVEV (reference sequence). This chain's CDR3 is CASSSPKYHNEQFF. Written as DNA, the CDR3 is TGTGCCAGCAGTTCCCCAAAGTACCACAATGAGCAGTTCTTC.

Note on this clonotype: Sequence at one end of the junction differs from germline and may be a read error. The rearrangement joins TRBV7-8 to TRBJ1-1, with D possibly matching TRBD1 (6 bases). Germline CDR1 and CDR2: SGHVS and FQNEAQ. CDR3 length: 12 amino acids. The CDR3 DNA reads as TGTGCCAGCACCTTACAGGGAACTGAAGCTTTCTTT. Protein sequence: CASTLQGTEAFF. Full variable domain (rest looked up from reference TRBV7-8 and TRBJ1-1): GAGVSQSPRYKVAKRGQDVALRCDPISGHVSLFWYQQALGQGPEFLTYFQNEAQLDKSGLPSDRFFAERPEGSVSTLKIQRTQQEDSAVYLCASTLQGTEAFFGQGTRLTVV.

This clonotype has only a few counts. The rearrangement joins TRBV9 to TRBJ1-3, with 12 bases fitting TRBD1. Germline CDR1 and CDR2: SGDLS and YYNGEE. V dropped 6 bases and J dropped 7; count of bases not matched to a gene: 5. This CDR3 contains 14 residues. In DNA, the CDR3 is TGTGCCAGCACCGCGGGACAGGGGGCGAACACCATATATTTT. It is translated as CASTAGQGANTIYF. The full variable domain, in which reference TRBV9 and TRBJ1-3 provide the parts outside the CDR3, is DSGVTQTPKHLITATGQRVTLRCSPRSGDLSVYWYQQSLDQGLQFLIQYYNGEERAKGNILERFSAQQFPDLHSELNLSSLELGDSALYFCASTAGQGANTIYFGEGSWLTVV.

The sample holds many counts of this clonotype. The chain recombines TRBV3-1 with TRBJ2-2; no clear D gene. This CDR3 is built from 13 residues. The germline CDR1 and CDR2 sequences are LGHDT and YNNKEL (reference sequence). With 1 base removed from V and 3 bases from J, the gap between germline ends came to 3 bases. The CDR3 sequence is CASSQGYTGELFF. CDR3 sequence (DNA): TGTGCCAGCAGCCAAGGATACACCGGGGAGCTGTTTTTT.

The sample holds many counts of this clonotype. The rearrangement links TRBV20-1 to TRBJ2-3; D might be TRBD2 (7 bases). CDR3 length: 16 amino acids. Germline V gene lookup returns CDR1 DFQATT and CDR2 SNEGSKA (reference sequence). The V and J ends lost 3 bases and 0 bases respectively, with 16 bases between them. CDR3 protein: CSARGGGGTSTDTQYF. In DNA, the CDR3 is TGCAGTGCTAGGGGGGGCGGGGGCACTAGCACAGATACGCAGTATTTT.

On this clonotype itself: This may be a read error: a much more frequent sequence differs by one nucleotide. The CDR3 bases are TGTGCCAGCAGCTCCCCCGGAAAGAAGAACACCGGGGAGCTGTTTTTT. Translating it yields CASSSPGKKNTGELFF. The rearrangement uses TRBV7-8 and TRBJ2-2; D is unresolved. Trimming stripped 4 bases from V and 1 base from J, with 13 bases between. The CDR3 contains 16 residues. The germline gives CDR1 SGHVS, CDR2 FQNEAQ.

This clonotype was found once. The CDR3 bases are TGCGCCAGCAGCCACCCCCAGCGGGGGGCCGATGAGCAGTACTTC. It specifies CASSHPQRGADEQYF. V and J are TRBV4-1 and TRBJ2-7; 9 positions agree with TRBD2. CDR1 and CDR2 from the germline V gene are MGHRA and YSYEKL. CDR3 length: 15 residues. V lost 3 bases to trimming and J lost 7 bases; unmatched junction nucleotides: 10.

The J gene is TRBJ2-5, the V gene TRBV10-1; 10 positions agree with TRBD1. The junction had 6 bases not matched to a gene; V was cut back by 6 bases and J by 2 bases. CDR3 length equals 15 residues. CDR1 WNHNN and CDR2 SYGVQD come from the germline V gene (reference sequence). The CDR3: CASSGGQGSQETQYF. The DNA for the CDR3 is TGCGCCAGCAGCGGGGGACAGGGGAGTCAAGAGACCCAGTACTTC.

This clonotype was observed at least ten times. The chain combines TRBV5-6 with TRBJ2-7; 7 bases are shared with TRBD2. The V gene end was trimmed by 0 bases and the J gene end by 3 bases; junction bases not matched to a gene: 3. The CDR3 spans 14 residues. Germline CDR1 SGHDT, CDR2 YYEEEE. This CDR3 reads CASSLAGTIYEQYF. Written as DNA, the CDR3 is TGTGCCAGCAGCTTGGCAGGGACTATCTACGAGCAGTACTTC.

This clonotype was seen many times. The chain couples TRBV20-1 to TRBJ1-3; 8 bases are a match to TRBD1. The CDR3 loop spans 16 amino acids. V was pared by 1 base and J by 0 bases, with 5 bases of the junction left unmatched. Germline loops: CDR1 DFQATT, CDR2 SNEGSKA (reference sequence). The CDR3 sequence is CSARGQGAFSGNTIYF. As DNA, the CDR3 is TGCAGTGCTAGAGGGCAGGGGGCCTTCTCTGGAAACACCATATATTTT.

This clonotype showed up just a few times. This may arise from a read error, as a much more abundant clone is one base away. The genes are TRBV11-2 and TRBJ1-3; unclear D gene. The CDR3 consists of 17 residues. The germline gives CDR1 SGHAT, CDR2 FQNNGV. The CDR3 reads CVSSLWSGVDSGNTIYF. The DNA for the CDR3 is TGTGTCAGCAGCCTCTGGTCCGGAGTTGACTCTGGAAACACCATATATTTT.

The J gene is TRBJ2-7, the V gene TRBV2; unclear D gene. Germline-derived CDR1 and CDR2 are SNHLY and FYNNEI. CDR3 length: 14 residues. Between the trimmed V and J ends, which lost 7 bases and 2 bases, there was a span of 15 bases. The CDR3 loop is CASNLDGMTYEQYF. The CDR3 DNA reads TGTGCCAGCAACCTTGACGGTATGACCTACGAGCAGTACTTC.